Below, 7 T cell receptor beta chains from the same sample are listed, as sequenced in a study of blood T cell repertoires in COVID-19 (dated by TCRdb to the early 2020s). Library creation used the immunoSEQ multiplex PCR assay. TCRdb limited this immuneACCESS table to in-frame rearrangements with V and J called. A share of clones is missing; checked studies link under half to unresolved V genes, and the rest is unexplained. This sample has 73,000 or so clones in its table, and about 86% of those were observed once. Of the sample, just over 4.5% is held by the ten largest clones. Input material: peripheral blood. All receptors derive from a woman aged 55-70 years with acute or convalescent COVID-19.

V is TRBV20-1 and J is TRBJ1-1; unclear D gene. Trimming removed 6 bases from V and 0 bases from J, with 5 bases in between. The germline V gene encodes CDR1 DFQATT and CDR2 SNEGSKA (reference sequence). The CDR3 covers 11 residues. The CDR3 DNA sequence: TGCAGTGCCCACATGAACACTGAAGCTTTCTTT. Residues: CSAHMNTEAFF.

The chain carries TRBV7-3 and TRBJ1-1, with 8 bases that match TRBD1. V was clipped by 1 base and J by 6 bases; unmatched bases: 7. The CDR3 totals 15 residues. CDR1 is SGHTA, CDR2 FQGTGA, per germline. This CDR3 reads CASSLSGDRRAEAFF. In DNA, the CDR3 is TGTGCCAGCAGCTTAAGCGGGGACAGGAGGGCTGAAGCTTTCTTT.

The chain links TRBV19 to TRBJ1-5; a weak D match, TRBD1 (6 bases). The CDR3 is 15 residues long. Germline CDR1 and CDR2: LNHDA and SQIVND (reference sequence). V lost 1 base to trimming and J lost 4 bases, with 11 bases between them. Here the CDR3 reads CASSIGRDTNQPQHF. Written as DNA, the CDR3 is TGTGCCAGTAGTATAGGCCGGGACACAAATCAGCCCCAGCATTTT.

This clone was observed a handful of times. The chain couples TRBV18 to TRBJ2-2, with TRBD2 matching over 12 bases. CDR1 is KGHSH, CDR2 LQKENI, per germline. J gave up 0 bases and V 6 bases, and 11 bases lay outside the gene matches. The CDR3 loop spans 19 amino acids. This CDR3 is CASSARLAGALTNTGELFF. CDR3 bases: TGTGCCAGCTCTGCTAGACTAGCGGGGGCCCTTACGAACACCGGGGAGCTGTTTTTT. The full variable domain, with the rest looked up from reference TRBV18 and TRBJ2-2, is NAGVMQNPRHLVRRRGQEARLRCSPMKGHSHVYWYRQLPEEGLKFMVYLQKENIIDESGMPKERFSAEFPKEGPSILRIQQVVRGDSAAYFCASSARLAGALTNTGELFFGEGSRLTVL.

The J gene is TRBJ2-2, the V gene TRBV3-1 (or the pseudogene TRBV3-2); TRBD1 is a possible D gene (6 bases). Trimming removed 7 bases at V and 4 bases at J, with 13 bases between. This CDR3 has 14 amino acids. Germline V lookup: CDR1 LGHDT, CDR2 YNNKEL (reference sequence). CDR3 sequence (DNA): TGTGCCAGCACCAAGACAGGAGTCACCGGGGAGCTGTTTTTT. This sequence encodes CASTKTGVTGELFF.

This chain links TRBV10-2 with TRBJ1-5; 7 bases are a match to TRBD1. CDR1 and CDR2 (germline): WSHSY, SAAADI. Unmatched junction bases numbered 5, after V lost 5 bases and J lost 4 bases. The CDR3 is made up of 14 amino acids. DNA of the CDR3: TGCGCCAGCAGTTTTCGGACAGGTAATCAGCCCCAGCATTTT. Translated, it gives CASSFRTGNQPQHF.

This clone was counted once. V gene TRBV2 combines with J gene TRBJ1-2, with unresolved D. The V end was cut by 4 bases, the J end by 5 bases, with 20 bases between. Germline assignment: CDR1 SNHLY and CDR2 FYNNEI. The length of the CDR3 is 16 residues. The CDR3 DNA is TGTGCCAGCAGTGCACAAGGCAGCACCCTGAGGTATGGCTACACCTTC. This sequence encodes CASSAQGSTLRYGYTF.